This T cell receptor beta chain comes out of a study of sequential checkpoint blockade in melanoma. As for treatment: randomized to nivolumab then ipilimumab (arm A) or the reverse (arm B). V was shortened by 3 bases and J by 9 bases, with 11 bases between the two germline ends. The CDR3 sequence is 12 residues long. From germline, CDR1 is KGHSH and CDR2 LQKENI. Clones were sequenced by immunoSEQ multiplex PCR, and TCRdb holds only the in-frame ones, with some missing. The sample holds 6,000 to 9,000 clones, roughly 30% seen once. Sequences were derived from tumor tissue (inferred from file names), sampled from a patient given nivolumab and ipilimumab in sequence. The clonotype was recovered from a human donor with melanoma. The chain joins TRBV18 to TRBJ2-5, with D tentatively TRBD1 (6 bases). The CDR3 DNA sequence: TGTGCCAGCTCACCGGACAGTGCGGCCCAGTACTTC. This translates into CASSPDSAAQYF. Complete variable domain (other parts from reference TRBV18 and TRBJ2-5): NAGVMQNPRHLVRRRGQEARLRCSPMKGHSHVYWYRQLPEEGLKFMVYLQKENIIDESGMPKERFSAEFPKEGPSILRIQQVVRGDSAAYFCASSPDSAAQYFGPGTRLLVL.